This T cell receptor beta chain was found in a study of blood T cell repertoires in COVID-19 (dated by TCRdb to about 2020). Describing the broader study: Samples covering the acute and convalescent phases of COVID-19 were provided by collaborators in the United States, Italy and Spain. Nearly every sample came with metadata listing a de-identified subject ID, COVID-19 status, age in years and sex. The prospective study material was composed of cDNA or gDNA derived from T cells, B-cell-depleted T cells, or PBMCs. The dataset comprised deeply sampled blood TCRbeta repertoires from subjects exposed to, actively infected with, or recovered from COVID-19. Samples were obtained from the ongoing ImmuneRACE study (first 160 participants) and from about 1,300 subjects provided by 6 global collaborators. The repertoires were released in a freely available public database meant as a resource for research on the immune response to SARS-CoV-2. HLA class I and class II types, where available, came from metadata supplied by the sample provider rather than from assay-based typing. What the authors observed across the whole study: How much clinical and demographic metadata was included differed by source and by participant, and the metadata was provided uncurated.

This clone has more than one count but fewer than ten. Its antigen specificity is not known. It has no much larger one-base neighbor in the sample; base qualities were not kept. The immunoSEQ Assay, a bias-controlled multiplex PCR, was used to amplify TCRbeta CDR3 regions from genomic DNA. In the source study's methods: Nucleated cell counts per sample were estimated from amplification of reference gene primers within the assay. To quantify the absolute abundance of each unique TCRbeta CDR3 rearrangement, sequence reads were collapsed and filtered. For each sample, productive Simpson clonality was calculated as the square root of Simpson's diversity index across productive rearrangements. TCRdb took over this immuneACCESS table, retaining in-frame rearrangements with V and J assigned. Such tables are incomplete; in checked studies, under half of the missing clones stem from an unresolved V gene, and the remainder is unexplained. Clone size and the V and J calls come from that table; the DNA yielded D and trimming. Within this sample are around 260,000 clones, with 80% to 90% of them counted one time only. The top ten clonotypes cover over 1.2% of the sample.

Samples from volunteer blood donors who had recovered from COVID-19 were contributed by a second Seattle source. Each collaborating institution followed its own protocols to collect whole blood in K2EDTA tubes. For TCRbeta analysis, collaborators shipped samples as frozen whole blood, isolated PBMCs, or DNA extracted from either of those sample types. After removal of 5 bases from V and 7 bases from J, the junction retains 10 bases not matched to a gene. The germline V gene encodes CDR1 SGHTA and CDR2 FQGTGA. Including the terminal cysteine and phenylalanine, the CDR3 comprises 15 residues. The sequence is cut down to CDR3 DNA, 45 bases in frame from base 1.

This clonotype was sampled from a woman between 40 and 50 years old who had recovered from COVID-19. The material sequenced was peripheral blood. The chain is made from TRBV7-3 and TRBJ1-2, and 10 junctional nucleotides match TRBD1. In nucleotides, the sequence is TGTGCCAGCAGCCCGGGACAGGGGAGTGGGTTTGGCTACACCTTC. The translation is CASSPGQGSGFGYTF. The CDR3 plus the reference TRBV7-3 and TRBJ1-2 genes for the other parts give the full variable domain: GAGVSQTPSNKVTEKGKYVELRCDPISGHTALYWYRQSLGQGPEFLIYFQGTGAADDSGLPNDRFFAVRPEGSVSTLKIQRTERGDSAVYLCASSPGQGSGFGYTFGSGTRLTVV.